The TCR beta chain under discussion was sequenced for a study of T cells in localized non-small cell lung cancer (dated by TCRdb to 2020 to 2021). About the investigation overall: The study examined T cell repertoires in a few hundred patients with early-stage NSCLC and compared tumors with uninvolved tumor-adjacent lungs. All 240 or so NSCLC patients in the cohort were treatment-naive and had localized lung tumors that were resected. Of the NSCLC patients, roughly 130 were male and roughly 100 were female, and the mean age was approximately 66 years. General conclusions and limits of the study: Multi-region tumor sequencing was not performed, so intratumor heterogeneity could not be excluded. Because the study design was exploratory, TCR variables were selected using unadjusted p-values without false-discovery rate correction. Uninvolved tumor-adjacent lung showed the highest T cell clonality, higher than tumor, which suggests more focused antigenic responses in the uninvolved tumor-adjacent lung. A median of about 53 of the top 100 tumor clones were detected in paired uninvolved adjacent lung, and approximately 28 of these tumor clones were also found among the top 100 clones of the paired uninvolved adjacent lung. Longer overall survival was associated with higher T cell density in blood, whereas shorter survival was associated with higher clonality in adjacent lung.

Of note for this clone: Which antigen it targets is not known. No base-level quality is on record; no much larger clone is a single base apart.

TCR beta CDR3 regions were sequenced from DNA using the immunoSEQ Assay. The original pipeline was this. T cell density was computed as TCR beta template counts normalized to usable DNA estimated by amplifying housekeeping genes. Using the preseqR package, richness was estimated by extrapolating to 120,000 templates for tissue samples and 400,000 templates for PBMC samples. Clonality was calculated as one minus Pielou's evenness. Tissue-enriched TCRs were identified through differential abundance testing performed on productive amino-acid clonotypes, with a minimum total count of 5 and an alpha of 0.1. The Jaccard Index and the Morisita Overlap Index were used to measure repertoire overlap between compartments. GLIPH clustered TCR beta CDR3s with public tetramer-defined viral CDR3s; viral motifs required at least three viral sequences plus V-gene enrichment. TCRdb provides this immuneACCESS table in a form limited to in-frame rearrangements. Some clones are lacking; in checked studies, under half of them reflect an unresolved V gene, and why the rest are absent is not known. The DNA was the basis for D and trimming; V, J and clone size are from that table. This sample gives more than 20,000 clones in total; approximately 86% of them show up just once. The ten largest account for over 12% of the sample.

At diagnosis, tumor, uninvolved tumor-adjacent lung and peripheral blood were collected and then preserved as a mix of FFPE and fresh-frozen material. For TCR repertoire profiling, blood samples were analyzed as peripheral blood mononuclear cells. The germline V end is reduced by 5 bases and the J end by 1 base; junction bases left unmatched: 6. The CDR3 spans 16 residues, from the cysteine through the phenylalanine. CDR3 DNA is the only sequence kept; it has 48 bases, read in frame from the first base. CDR1 SGHAT and CDR2 FQNNGV were looked up in the germline V gene. The origin of this receptor is a female donor aged 60 or older with stage I lung adenocarcinoma. The V gene is TRBV11-2 and the J gene is TRBJ1-4, and TRBD1 matches 8 of the central bases. The starting material was peripheral blood, obtained before any cancer treatment. The CDR3 reads as follows: CASSPGRGLTNEKLFF. In nucleotides, the sequence is TGTGCCAGCAGCCCGGGCAGGGGGCTAACTAATGAAAAACTGTTTTTT.